Shown below are 4 T cell receptor beta chains from a single sample sequenced in a study of T cells expressing NK-cell markers. TCRdb reprocessed the 5' RACE reads, with one entry per CDR3 protein and no DNA. Its table lists 300,000 to 450,000 distinct CDR3 sequences. The sample consisted of blood T cells: a sorted CD56 or NKG2C T cell subset, CD4+ or CD8+ T cells, or bulk PBMC T cells (not recorded which). All receptors derive from a man aged 18-70 years in good health.

The chain has TRBV7-9 and TRBJ2-1; the TCRdb call, TRBD1, lacks DNA for checking. This CDR3 is built from 14 residues. Germline CDR1 and CDR2: SEHNR and FQNEAQ (reference sequence). CDR3: CASSPRQGRVEQFF.

V is TRBV11-3 and J is TRBJ2-5; TCRdb's D call, TRBD1, is unchecked because there is no DNA. Germline assignment: CDR1 SGHNT and CDR2 YENEEA. The CDR3 is 14 residues long. CDR3 amino acids: CASSLQGYQETQYF. Full variable domain (missing parts from reference TRBV11-3 and TRBJ2-5): EAGVVQSPRYKIIEKKQPVAFWCNPISGHNTLYWYLQNLGQGPELLIRYENEEAVDDSQLPKDRFSAERLKGVDSTLKIQPAELGDSAVYLCASSLQGYQETQYFGPGTRLLVL.

The V and J genes are TRBV14 and TRBJ1-3; the TCRdb call, TRBD1, lacks DNA for checking. Germline CDR1 and CDR2: SGHDN and FVKESK. CDR3 length: 12 amino acids. The CDR3 here is CASGQTFGTIYF.

The chain is built from TRBV19 and TRBJ2-6; TCRdb outputs TRBD2, but without DNA this stays unchecked. CDR1 LNHDA and CDR2 SQIVND come from the germline V gene (reference sequence). The CDR3 contains 18 residues. This CDR3 reads CASSIRSRGSSGANVLTF.